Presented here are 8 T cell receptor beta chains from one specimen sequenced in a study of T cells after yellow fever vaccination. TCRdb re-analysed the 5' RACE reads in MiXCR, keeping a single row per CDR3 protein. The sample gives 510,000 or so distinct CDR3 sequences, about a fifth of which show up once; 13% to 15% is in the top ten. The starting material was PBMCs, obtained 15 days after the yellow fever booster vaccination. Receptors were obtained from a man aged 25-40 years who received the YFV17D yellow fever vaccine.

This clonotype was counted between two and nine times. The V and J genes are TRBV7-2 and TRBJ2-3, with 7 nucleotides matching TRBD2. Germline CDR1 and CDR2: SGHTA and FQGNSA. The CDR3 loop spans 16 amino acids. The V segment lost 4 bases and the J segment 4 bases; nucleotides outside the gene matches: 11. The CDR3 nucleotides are TGTGCCAGCAGCTCTTACGTGGCGGGAGTTCCAGATACGCAGTATTTT. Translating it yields CASSSYVAGVPDTQYF.

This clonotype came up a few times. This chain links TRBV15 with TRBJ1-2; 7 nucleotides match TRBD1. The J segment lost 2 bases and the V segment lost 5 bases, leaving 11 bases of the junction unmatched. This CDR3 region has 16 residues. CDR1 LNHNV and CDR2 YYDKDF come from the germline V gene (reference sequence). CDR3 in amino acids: CATSVGTDKGNYGYTF. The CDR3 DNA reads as TGTGCCACCAGCGTAGGGACAGATAAAGGAAACTATGGCTACACCTTC.

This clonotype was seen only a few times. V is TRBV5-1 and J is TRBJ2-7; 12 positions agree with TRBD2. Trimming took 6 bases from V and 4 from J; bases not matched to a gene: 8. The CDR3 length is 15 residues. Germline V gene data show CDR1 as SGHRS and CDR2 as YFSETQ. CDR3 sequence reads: CASKLAGGRLYEQYF. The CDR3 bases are TGCGCCAGCAAACTAGCGGGAGGTCGGTTATACGAGCAGTACTTC.

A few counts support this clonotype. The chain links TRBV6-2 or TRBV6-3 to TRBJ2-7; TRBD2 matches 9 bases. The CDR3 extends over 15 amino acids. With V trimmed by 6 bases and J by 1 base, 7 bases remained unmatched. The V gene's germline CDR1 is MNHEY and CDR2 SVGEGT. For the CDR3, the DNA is TGTGCCAGCAGCAGCCTTAGCGGGAGATCCTACGAGCAGTACTTC. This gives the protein CASSSLSGRSYEQYF.

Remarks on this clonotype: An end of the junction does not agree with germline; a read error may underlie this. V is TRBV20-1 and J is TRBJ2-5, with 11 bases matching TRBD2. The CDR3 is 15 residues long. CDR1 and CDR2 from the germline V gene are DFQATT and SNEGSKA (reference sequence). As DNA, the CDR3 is TGCTGTGCTAGACATAGCGGGAGGGCCGAGGAGACCCAGTACTTC. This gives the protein CCARHSGRAEETQYF.

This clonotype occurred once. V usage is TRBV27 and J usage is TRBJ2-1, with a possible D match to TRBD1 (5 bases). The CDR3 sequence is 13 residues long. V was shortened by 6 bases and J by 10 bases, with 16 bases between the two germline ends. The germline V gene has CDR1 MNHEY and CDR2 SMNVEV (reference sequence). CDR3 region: CASSFGALGEQFF. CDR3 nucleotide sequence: TGTGCCAGCAGCTTTGGGGCCTTAGGGGAGCAGTTCTTC.

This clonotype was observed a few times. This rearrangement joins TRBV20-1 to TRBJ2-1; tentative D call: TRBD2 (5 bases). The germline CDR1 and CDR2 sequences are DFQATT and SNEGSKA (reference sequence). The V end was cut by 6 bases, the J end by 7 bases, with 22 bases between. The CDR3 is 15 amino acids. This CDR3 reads CSARGRGRSKNEQFF. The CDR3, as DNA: TGCAGTGCCCGAGGGAGAGGGCGCTCCAAGAATGAGCAGTTCTTC.

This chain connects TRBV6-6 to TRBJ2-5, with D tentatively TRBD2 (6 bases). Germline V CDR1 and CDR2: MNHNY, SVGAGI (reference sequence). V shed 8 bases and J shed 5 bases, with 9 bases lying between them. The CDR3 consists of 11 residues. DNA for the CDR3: TGTGCCAGCCTAGCGAGGGAGACCCAGTACTTC. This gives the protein CASLARETQYF.